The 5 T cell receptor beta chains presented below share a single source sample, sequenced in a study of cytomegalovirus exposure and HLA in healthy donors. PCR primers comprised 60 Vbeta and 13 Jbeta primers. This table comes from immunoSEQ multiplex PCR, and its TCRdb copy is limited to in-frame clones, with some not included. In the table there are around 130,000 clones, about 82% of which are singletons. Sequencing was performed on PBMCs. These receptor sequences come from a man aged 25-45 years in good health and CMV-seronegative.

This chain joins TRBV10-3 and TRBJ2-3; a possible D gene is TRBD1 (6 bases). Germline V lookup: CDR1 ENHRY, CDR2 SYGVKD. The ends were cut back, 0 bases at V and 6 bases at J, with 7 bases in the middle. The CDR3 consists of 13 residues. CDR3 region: CAISESDSDTQYF. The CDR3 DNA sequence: TGTGCCATCAGTGAGTCGGACAGCGATACGCAGTATTTT.

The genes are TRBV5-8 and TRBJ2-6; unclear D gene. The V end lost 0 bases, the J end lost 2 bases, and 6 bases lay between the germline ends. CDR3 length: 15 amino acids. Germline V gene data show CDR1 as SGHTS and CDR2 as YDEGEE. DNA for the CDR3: TGTGCCAGCAGCTTGGTATCTGCTGGGGCCAACGTCCTGACTTTC. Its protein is CASSLVSAGANVLTF. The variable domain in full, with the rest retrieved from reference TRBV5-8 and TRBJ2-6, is EAGVTQSPTHLIKTRGQQATLRCSPISGHTSVYWYQQALGLGLQFLLWYDEGEERNRGNFPPRFSGRQFPNYSSELNVNALELEDSALYLCASSLVSAGANVLTFGAGSRLTVL.

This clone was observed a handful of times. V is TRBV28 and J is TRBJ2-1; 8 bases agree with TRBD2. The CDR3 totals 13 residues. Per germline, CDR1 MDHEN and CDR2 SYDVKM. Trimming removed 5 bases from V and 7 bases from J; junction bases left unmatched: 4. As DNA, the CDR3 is TGTGCCAGCAGTAAGCGGGAGACAAATGAGCAGTTCTTC. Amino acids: CASSKRETNEQFF.

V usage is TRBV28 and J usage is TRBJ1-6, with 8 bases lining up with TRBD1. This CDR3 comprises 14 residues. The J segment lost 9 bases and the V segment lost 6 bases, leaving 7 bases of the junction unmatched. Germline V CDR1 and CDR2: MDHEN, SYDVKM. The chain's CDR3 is CASSPGGAGSPLHF. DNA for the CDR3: TGTGCCAGCAGCCCAGGGGGCGCGGGTTCACCCCTCCACTTT.

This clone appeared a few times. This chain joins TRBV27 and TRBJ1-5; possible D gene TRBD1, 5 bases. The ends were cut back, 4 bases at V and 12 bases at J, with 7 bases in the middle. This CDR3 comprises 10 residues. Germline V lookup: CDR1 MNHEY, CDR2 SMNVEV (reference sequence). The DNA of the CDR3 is TGTGCCAGCAGTTCGGGGGACCAGCATTTT. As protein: CASSSGDQHF.